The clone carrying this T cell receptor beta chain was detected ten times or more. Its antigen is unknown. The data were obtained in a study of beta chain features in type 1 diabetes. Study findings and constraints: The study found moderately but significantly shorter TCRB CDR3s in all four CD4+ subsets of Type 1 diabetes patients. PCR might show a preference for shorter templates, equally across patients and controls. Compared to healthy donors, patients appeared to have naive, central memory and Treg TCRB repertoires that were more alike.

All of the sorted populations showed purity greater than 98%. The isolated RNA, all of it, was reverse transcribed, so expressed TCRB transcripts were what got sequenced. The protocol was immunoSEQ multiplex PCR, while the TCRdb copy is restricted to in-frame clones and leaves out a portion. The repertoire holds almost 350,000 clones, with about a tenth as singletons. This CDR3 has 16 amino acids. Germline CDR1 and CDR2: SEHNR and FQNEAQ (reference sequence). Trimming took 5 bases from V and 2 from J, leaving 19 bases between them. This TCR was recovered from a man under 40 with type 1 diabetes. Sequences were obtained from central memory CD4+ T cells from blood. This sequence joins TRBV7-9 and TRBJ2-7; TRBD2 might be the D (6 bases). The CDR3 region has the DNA TGTGCCAGCAGCCCCTCCGGGCGGGGAGATACCTACGAGCAGTACTTC. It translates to CASSPSGRGDTYEQYF.